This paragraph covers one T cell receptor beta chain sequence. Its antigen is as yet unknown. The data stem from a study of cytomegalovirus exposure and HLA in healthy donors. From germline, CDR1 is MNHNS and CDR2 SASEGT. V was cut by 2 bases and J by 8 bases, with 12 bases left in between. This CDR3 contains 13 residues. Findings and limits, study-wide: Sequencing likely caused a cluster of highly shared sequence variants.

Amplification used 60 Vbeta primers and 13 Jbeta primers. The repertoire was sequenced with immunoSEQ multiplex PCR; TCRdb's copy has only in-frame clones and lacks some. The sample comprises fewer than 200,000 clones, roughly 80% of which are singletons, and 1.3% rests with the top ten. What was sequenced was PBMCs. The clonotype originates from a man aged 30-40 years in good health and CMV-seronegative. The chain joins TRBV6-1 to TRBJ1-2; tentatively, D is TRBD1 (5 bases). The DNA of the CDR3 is TGTGCCAGCAGTGAACGGCGGGGCCCGGGCTACACCTTC. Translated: CASSERRGPGYTF.